Below, 22 T cell receptor beta chains from the same sample are listed, as sequenced in a study of post-analysis software for immune sequencing data. Study findings and constraints: About five TRBV segments occurring more often in patients than controls included TRBV5-6, TRBV5-1 and TRBV20-1.

These TCRs are of unknown antigen specificity. Libraries were made from TCR beta cDNA, and they carried unique molecular identifiers. From the PCR reads, TCRdb called clonotypes with MiXCR, one entry per CDR3 protein. The sample holds roughly 540,000 distinct CDR3 sequences; approximately 31% are singletons and the top ten take around 6%. Sequenced input: blood. Every receptor here comes from a girl between 2 and 17 years old with multiple sclerosis.

This chain's CDR3 is CASSQQGYGYTF. CDR3 bases: TGTGCCAGCAGTCAACAGGGGTATGGCTACACCTTC. The V and J genes are TRBV3-1 and TRBJ1-2, with TRBD1 matching over 7 bases. The trim removed 6 bases at V and 5 bases at J, leaving 3 bases unmatched. This CDR3 has 12 amino acids. CDR1 and CDR2 from the germline V gene are LGHDT and YNNKEL (reference sequence).

The rearrangement joins TRBV7-9 to TRBJ2-7, with 7 bases matching TRBD2. CDR1 is SEHNR, CDR2 FQNEAQ, per germline (reference sequence). The CDR3 sequence is 13 residues long. V lost 6 bases, J lost 0 bases, and 2 bases stayed unmatched. The CDR3 nucleotides read TGTGCCAGCAGAAGCGGGACCTCCTACGAGCAGTACTTC. Protein product: CASRSGTSYEQYF.

This clonotype was seen only a few times. The chain recombines TRBV20-1 with TRBJ2-5; no clear D gene. V gave up 2 bases and J gave up 2 bases, with 15 bases separating them. Germline CDR1 and CDR2: DFQATT and SNEGSKA (reference sequence). The CDR3 is 15 residues long. The CDR3 loop is CSARSAPPWQETQYF. DNA for the CDR3: TGCAGTGCTAGATCGGCCCCTCCTTGGCAAGAGACCCAGTACTTC.

This chain links TRBV11-2 with TRBJ1-4; D gene ambiguous. CDR3 length: 16 residues. V was clipped by 5 bases and J by 6 bases, with 19 bases between them. Germline CDR1 reads SGHAT; CDR2 reads FQNNGV. The CDR3 loop reads CASSPPAGSEYEKLFF. CDR3 coding DNA: TGTGCCAGCAGCCCTCCGGCGGGATCCGAATATGAAAAACTGTTTTTT. Complete variable domain (other parts from reference TRBV11-2 and TRBJ1-4): EAGVAQSPRYKIIEKRQSVAFWCNPISGHATLYWYQQILGQGPKLLIQFQNNGVVDDSQLPKDRFSAERLKGVDSTLKIQPAKLEDSAVYLCASSPPAGSEYEKLFFGSGTQLSVL.

This chain connects TRBV12-3 or TRBV12-4 to TRBJ1-5, with D perhaps TRBD1 (6 bases). With 6 bases removed from V and 12 bases from J, the gap between germline ends came to 18 bases. The CDR3 sequence is 13 residues long. The CDR3 bases are TGTGCCAGCAGGGGAACAGGGATCCCGATCCAGCATTTT. It codes for CASRGTGIPIQHF.

The chain is built from TRBV5-1 and TRBJ1-4, with D uncertain. Per the germline V gene, CDR1 is SGHRS and CDR2 is YFSETQ. The CDR3 extends over 13 amino acids. Trimming shortened V by 5 bases and J by 6 bases, and 11 bases separated the two germline ends. CDR3 sequence reads: CASRGPPDEKLFF. The DNA of the CDR3 is TGCGCCAGCAGAGGACCGCCCGATGAAAAACTGTTTTTT. Combining the CDR3 with reference TRBV5-1 and TRBJ1-4 gives the whole variable domain KAGVTQTPRYLIKTRGQQVTLSCSPISGHRSVSWYQQTPGQGLQFLFEYFSETQRNKGNFPGRFSGRQFSNSRSEMNVSTLELGDSALYLCASRGPPDEKLFFGSGTQLSVL.

This clonotype was seen more than once but under ten times. The chain links TRBV21-1 to TRBJ1-2. TRBV21-1 is flagged as a pseudogene. The CDR3 spans 16 residues. The CDR3 coding sequence is TGTGCCAGCAGCAAAGTCCATCGGCAGTCTAACTATGGCTACACCTTC. Translated, it gives CASSKVHRQSNYGYTF.

In this sample, this clonotype turned up a few times. V and J are TRBV10-3 and TRBJ2-5; TRBD2 matches 7 bases. The CDR3 is 16 residues long. The germline CDR1 and CDR2 sequences are ENHRY and SYGVKD. The J segment lost 4 bases and the V segment lost 3 bases, leaving 11 bases of the junction unmatched. CDR3 DNA sequence: TGTGCCATCAGTGAACGGGCCCTCACGGGAGGAGAGACCCAGTACTTC. Encoded protein: CAISERALTGGETQYF.

This clonotype occurred a few times. The chain combines TRBV4-1 with TRBJ1-1, with TRBD1 as a possible D gene (5 bases). Germline V lookup: CDR1 MGHRA, CDR2 YSYEKL. This CDR3 is built from 16 residues. V was pared by 1 base and J by 0 bases, with 12 bases between. This CDR3 reads CASSQGQLIMNTEAFF. The CDR3 DNA reads TGCGCCAGCAGCCAAGGACAGCTCATCATGAACACTGAAGCTTTCTTT.

The chain is built from TRBV20-1 and TRBJ2-7; 13 bases agree with TRBD2. This CDR3 has 15 amino acids. The V gene end was trimmed by 5 bases and the J gene end by 4 bases; junction bases not matched to a gene: 8. Germline V gene sequence: CDR1 DFQATT, CDR2 SNEGSKA (reference sequence). CDR3 DNA sequence: TGCAGTGCTGCCCCATCGACTAGCGGGGGGTACGAGCAGTACTTC. This translates into CSAAPSTSGGYEQYF.

This clonotype was picked up a small number of times. The rearrangement links TRBV6-5 to TRBJ2-7, with D tentatively TRBD1 or TRBD2 (5 bases each). The CDR3 totals 16 residues. Germline CDR1 MNHEY, CDR2 SVGAGI. V lost 1 base, J lost 3 bases, and 16 bases lay in between. The CDR3 coding sequence is TGTGCCAGCAGTTACTTCCCGGGGATTCAGGGCTACGAGCAGTACTTC. This codes for CASSYFPGIQGYEQYF.

This chain connects TRBV3-1 to TRBJ2-1, with 12 positions matching TRBD2. The CDR3 is 15 residues long. Unmatched junction bases numbered 0, after V lost 1 base and J lost 5 bases. Per germline, CDR1 LGHDT and CDR2 YNNKEL (reference sequence). The CDR3 sequence: CASSQASGGDNEQFF. As DNA, the CDR3 is TGTGCCAGCAGCCAAGCTAGCGGGGGGGACAATGAGCAGTTCTTC.

This clonotype showed up just a few times. This chain joins TRBV20-1 and TRBJ2-1; 15 positions agree with TRBD2. CDR1 and CDR2 (germline): DFQATT, SNEGSKA (reference sequence). The CDR3 contains 18 residues. V dropped 7 bases and J dropped 6; count of bases not matched to a gene: 16. The CDR3 bases are TGCAGTGTTAACCCCGGGACTAGCGGGGGGCTTCGGTCCAATGAGCAGTTCTTC. Residues: CSVNPGTSGGLRSNEQFF.

The chain couples TRBV20-1 to TRBJ2-7; no reliable D call. The CDR3 is 13 amino acids. Germline CDR1 and CDR2: DFQATT and SNEGSKA (reference sequence). The germline V and J ends were trimmed by 1 base and 2 bases, with 9 bases remaining between them. Here the CDR3 DNA reads TGCAGTGCTAGAGGGGTCTTCCCCTACGAGCAGTACTTC. Protein: CSARGVFPYEQYF.

On this clonotype: A junction boundary mismatches the germline segment, possibly from a read error. The chain joins TRBV6-5 to TRBJ1-1, with a weak D call TRBD1 (6 bases). Germline V gene data show CDR1 as MNHEY and CDR2 as SVGAGI. This CDR3 contains 15 residues. The CDR3 DNA reads as TGTGCCAGCAGTTCAATAGGGGGAATTAACACTAAAGCTTTCTTT. It specifies CASSSIGGINTKAFF.

This clonotype was detected a few times. The rearrangement uses TRBV12-3 or TRBV12-4 and TRBJ1-2; D is undetermined. The CDR3 is made up of 13 amino acids. V was shortened by 4 bases and J by 2 bases, with 8 bases between the two germline ends. CDR3 DNA sequence: TGTGCCAGCAGTTCACAGAAAAACTATGGCTACACCTTC. Protein product: CASSSQKNYGYTF.

This clonotype was found a few times. The rearrangement joins TRBV7-8 to TRBJ2-5; no clear D. Germline lookup yields CDR1 SGHVS and CDR2 FQNEAQ. Trimming removed 0 bases at V and 5 bases at J, with 10 bases between. There are 14 residues in the CDR3. The CDR3 nucleotides read TGTGCCAGCAGCTTAGCCTCCTCGGCGGAGACCCAGTACTTC. Its protein product is CASSLASSAETQYF.

The count of this clonotype is one. V gene TRBV5-1 combines with J gene TRBJ2-1; D is tentatively TRBD1 or TRBD2 (6 bases each). The CDR3 is 15 amino acids. Germline V lookup: CDR1 SGHRS, CDR2 YFSETQ. Trimming stripped 4 bases from V and 5 bases from J, with 16 bases between. The CDR3 region has the DNA TGCGCCAGCAGCGGCGGGACTGGGGGGCACAATGAGCAGTTCTTC. Translated, it gives CASSGGTGGHNEQFF.

This chain connects TRBV5-6 to TRBJ1-1; no reliable D call. The CDR3 sequence is 13 residues long. V lost 9 bases and J lost 4, with 16 bases in between. The germline V gene has CDR1 SGHDT and CDR2 YYEEEE. The CDR3, as DNA: TGTGCCACGACCGACGGAGGGAGCACTGAAGCTTTCTTT. Amino acids: CATTDGGSTEAFF.

The chain recombines TRBV5-1 with TRBJ2-3, with 8 bases identical to TRBD2. Losses at the gene ends were 1 base for V and 4 bases for J; bases not matched to a gene: 5. This CDR3 contains 15 residues. Germline V gene lookup returns CDR1 SGHRS and CDR2 YFSETQ. This CDR3 is CASSLSAGGPDTQYF. The CDR3 DNA reads as TGCGCCAGCAGCTTGTCGGCGGGGGGCCCAGATACGCAGTATTTT.

The CDR3 region is CSATDRASYNEQFF. CDR3 bases: TGCAGTGCTACCGACAGGGCTTCCTACAATGAGCAGTTCTTC. This rearrangement joins TRBV20-1 to TRBJ2-1, with 7 bases identical to TRBD1. With 4 bases clipped from V and 1 base from J, the junction kept 4 bases outside the gene matches. This CDR3 is 14 amino acids long. Germline V gene data show CDR1 as DFQATT and CDR2 as SNEGSKA (reference sequence).

The V gene is TRBV9, the J gene TRBJ2-7; possible D gene TRBD2, 6 bases. The CDR3 covers 15 residues. The V and J ends lost 0 bases and 5 bases respectively, with 15 bases between them. Germline V gene data show CDR1 as SGDLS and CDR2 as YYNGEE. CDR3 amino acids: CASSVGWGTLDEQYF. The CDR3 coding sequence is TGTGCCAGCAGCGTAGGGTGGGGGACTTTGGACGAGCAGTACTTC.